Shown below are 9 T cell receptor beta chains from a single sample sequenced in a study of response to subunit inactivated influenza vaccine (dated by TCRdb to 2017 to 2018). Preparation of the library involved RT-PCR. Sequencing used an Illumina HiSeq 2500. Clones were called with MiXCR by TCRdb after fastp trimmed the public reads at Q25, and only in-frame beta chains were retained. Each CDR3 protein gets just one entry, which takes the most common genes and DNA from the rows behind it. The table for this sample lists hundreds of thousands of distinct CDR3 sequences; approximately 17% of them were counted only once. The ten largest clones represent approximately 10% of the sample. Sequenced material: PBMCs from blood, taken around 5 days after vaccination. All receptors come from a man in his fifties who received an inactivated influenza vaccine. Donor details come from another sample of the same person, matched by shared clones.

The chain is built from TRBV6-2 or TRBV6-3 and TRBJ2-2, with 10 bases fitting TRBD1. CDR1 is MNHEY, CDR2 SVGEGT, per germline. V shed 7 bases, J shed 6 bases, and the junction held 8 bases outside the gene matches. This CDR3 spans 15 amino acids. In DNA, the CDR3 is TGTGCCAGCACGCACGGGACAGGGGAGGCCGGGGAGCTGTTTTTT. Its translation: CASTHGTGEAGELFF.

This chain uses TRBV9 with TRBJ2-2, with 7 bases matching TRBD2. This CDR3 is built from 14 residues. Unmatched junction bases numbered 2, after V lost 0 bases and J lost 6 bases. Per germline, CDR1 SGDLS and CDR2 YYNGEE. CDR3 residues: CASSVVLAAGELFF. CDR3 sequence (DNA): TGTGCCAGCAGCGTAGTGCTAGCGGCCGGGGAGCTGTTTTTT.

This clonotype was observed a handful of times. The gene calls are TRBV29-1 and TRBJ2-1, with 7 bases aligning to TRBD2. CDR3 length: 14 residues. Trimming at V came to 7 bases and at J to 0 bases, leaving 6 bases not matched to a gene. Germline V CDR1 and CDR2: SQVTM, ANQGSEA. CDR3 bases: TGCAGCGCTTCCGGGACTAACTCCTACAATGAGCAGTTCTTC. Amino acids: CSASGTNSYNEQFF.

This clonotype was picked up a small number of times. V and J are TRBV7-9 and TRBJ2-7, with TRBD2 matching 7 bases. The CDR3 extends over 13 amino acids. V shed 5 bases and J 6 bases; nucleotides not matched to a gene: 7. CDR1 is SEHNR and CDR2 is FQNEAQ in the germline V gene (reference sequence). The CDR3 DNA follows: TGTGCCAGCAGCCGACGAGGGGAGGGCGAGCAGTACTTC. The encoded protein is CASSRRGEGEQYF.

This clonotype occurred many times. The chain employs TRBV20-1 and TRBJ1-2, with D perhaps matching TRBD1 (6 bases). Germline V lookup: CDR1 DFQATT, CDR2 SNEGSKA (reference sequence). The CDR3 sequence is 13 residues long. V lost 3 bases and J 2 bases, leaving 10 bases between the germline ends. In DNA, the CDR3 is TGCAGTGCTAGCCGGGACACCAACTATGGCTACACCTTC. The encoded protein is CSASRDTNYGYTF.

This clonotype was seen only a few times. The rearrangement links TRBV7-2 to TRBJ1-2; perhaps TRBD1 as D (5 bases). From germline, CDR1 is SGHTA and CDR2 FQGNSA. Trimming left V 6 bases short and J 4 bases short, with 15 bases between. The CDR3 loop spans 14 amino acids. CDR3 nucleotide sequence: TGTGCCAGCAGTTCTTCCGGGGCCAGCTATGGCTACACCTTC. Its translation: CASSSSGASYGYTF.

The chain is built from TRBV20-1 and TRBJ1-6, with 7 nucleotides matching TRBD1. The CDR3 runs to 16 residues. Germline values: CDR1 DFQATT, CDR2 SNEGSKA (reference sequence). J gave up 2 bases and V 4 bases, and 8 bases lay outside the gene matches. The CDR3 reads CSAKRTGTAYNSPLHF. CDR3 DNA: TGCAGTGCTAAGCGGACCGGGACAGCCTATAATTCACCCCTCCACTTT.

The chain is built from TRBV28 and TRBJ1-2, with unresolved D. V was shortened by 2 bases and J by 3 bases, with 10 bases between the two germline ends. This CDR3 contains 14 residues. Per germline, CDR1 MDHEN and CDR2 SYDVKM. CDR3: CASSLRPGDYGYTF. CDR3 DNA sequence: TGTGCCAGCAGTTTACGCCCAGGCGACTATGGCTACACCTTC.

The rearrangement joins TRBV9 to TRBJ2-4; D remains unclear. V was clipped by 3 bases and J by 6 bases, with 19 bases between them. CDR1 is SGDLS and CDR2 is YYNGEE in the germline V gene. The CDR3 has 16 residues. CDR3 in amino acids: CASSDQVLSRGNIQYF. CDR3 in DNA: TGTGCCAGCAGCGACCAGGTTCTGAGTCGCGGAAACATTCAGTACTTC.